This passage covers 27 T cell receptor beta chains from one sample sequenced in a study of regulatory T cells in long-lasting Graves disease. Construction of TCR beta libraries relied on iRepertoire HTBI primers and on Arm-PCR targeting CDR3 regions. A single record per CDR3 protein comes from TCRdb applying MiXCR to the multiplex PCR reads. The sample has over 350,000 distinct CDR3 sequences, 15% seen once. Noted time point: newly diagnosed GD, antithyroid drugs for less than 3 months. Preparation of the TCR library used RNA extracted from PBMCs. These data also featured in a second study, about T cells in Graves' hyperthyroidism and ophthalmopathy.

The sequenced sample was peripheral blood mononuclear cells (PBMCs), obtained at new diagnosis, from a patient treated with antithyroid drugs. These receptors came from a woman in her 40s with Graves disease.

This clonotype was found many times. The J gene is TRBJ2-1, the V gene TRBV27, with D hard to call. V was cut by 4 bases and J by 6 bases, with 7 bases left in between. CDR1 is MNHEY and CDR2 is SMNVEV in the germline V gene (reference sequence). The CDR3 runs 12 residues. The CDR3 DNA sequence: TGTGCCAGCAGTTCACCGTTCAATGAGCAGTTCTTC. Its protein is CASSSPFNEQFF.

The genes are TRBV5-6 and TRBJ2-5; D may be TRBD2 (6 bases). Trimming left V 1 base short and J 5 bases short, with 18 bases between. Germline CDR1 is SGHDT and CDR2 is YYEEEE. This CDR3 comprises 16 residues. CDR3 DNA sequence: TGTGCCAGCAGCTTGTGGGTAGCGGTAATTGAGGAGACCCAGTACTTC. It yields the protein CASSLWVAVIEETQYF.

The chain has TRBV7-3 and TRBJ2-3; 8 bases are a match to TRBD1. From germline, CDR1 is SGHTA and CDR2 FQGTGA. V trimming: 3 bases; J trimming: 1 base; junction bases outside the gene matches: 9. The CDR3 length is 17 residues. In DNA, the CDR3 is TGTGCCAGCAGCTTCGGCAGGGGGCTTTCTCGCACAGATACGCAGTATTTT. This encodes CASSFGRGLSRTDTQYF.

The chain combines TRBV12-5 with TRBJ2-1; 7 positions agree with TRBD1. The CDR3 length is 15 residues. J gave up 7 bases and V 0 bases, and 6 bases lay outside the gene matches. The germline gives CDR1 LGHNT, CDR2 FRNRAP. CDR3 sequence: CASGLVRAGGNEQFF. The DNA of the CDR3 is TGTGCTAGTGGTTTGGTACGGGCAGGGGGTAATGAGCAGTTCTTC.

V is TRBV11-2 and J is TRBJ1-1; TRBD1 might be the D (5 bases). The CDR3 sequence is 14 residues long. V lost 8 bases to trimming and J lost 1 base, with 14 bases between them. Per the germline V gene, CDR1 is SGHAT and CDR2 is FQNNGV. The chain's CDR3 is CASGRGVANTEAFF. The CDR3 bases are TGTGCCAGCGGCCGGGGGGTCGCGAACACTGAAGCTTTCTTT.

This clonotype was counted ten times or more. This CDR3 reads CASSASGRPSYNEQFF. The CDR3 DNA follows: TGTGCCAGCAGTGCTAGCGGGAGGCCCTCCTACAATGAGCAGTTCTTC. The chain uses TRBV2 and TRBJ2-1; 11 positions agree with TRBD2. This CDR3 is 16 amino acids long. With 4 bases clipped from V and 0 bases from J, the junction kept 2 bases outside the gene matches. CDR1 and CDR2 from the germline V gene are SNHLY and FYNNEI.

This chain links TRBV6-5 with TRBJ1-2, with a tentative D call TRBD1 (5 bases). The V end was cut by 4 bases, the J end by 7 bases, with 13 bases between. The germline CDR1 and CDR2 sequences are MNHEY and SVGAGI. The CDR3 spans 13 residues. The CDR3, as DNA: TGTGCCAGCAGTTGGAGTGAGGGGTTTGGCTACACCTTC. This sequence encodes CASSWSEGFGYTF.

This clonotype was seen a handful of times. The chain employs TRBV6-5 and TRBJ2-7, with 10 bases fitting TRBD2. The CDR3 extends over 16 amino acids. In germline, CDR1 is MNHEY, CDR2 SVGAGI. Trimming removed 1 base from V and 1 base from J; junction bases left unmatched: 4. CDR3 bases: TGTGCCAGCAGTTACTTAGCGGGAGGTTTTTCCTACGAGCAGTACTTC. This translates into CASSYLAGGFSYEQYF.

This clonotype was counted at least ten times. The chain joins TRBV30 to TRBJ1-1; D gene unclear. The CDR3 length is 13 residues. Germline CDR1 reads GTSNPN; CDR2 reads SVGIG (reference sequence). Between the trimmed V and J ends, which lost 0 bases and 4 bases, there was a span of 9 bases. Here the CDR3 reads CAWSVGGSTEAFF. Written as DNA, the CDR3 is TGTGCCTGGAGTGTCGGTGGGAGCACTGAAGCTTTCTTT.

For this clonotype: A much larger clone is a single base away; this may be a read error. V usage is TRBV3-1 and J usage is TRBJ2-7, with no clear D. The CDR3 runs 15 residues. Per germline, CDR1 LGHDT and CDR2 YNNKEL (reference sequence). The CDR3 sequence is CASGQETVMAYEQYF. CDR3 nucleotides: TGTGCCAGCGGCCAAGAGACGGTCATGGCTTACGAGCAGTACTTC.

The chain uses TRBV5-4 and TRBJ1-1; TRBD1 matches at 8 bases. Trimming removed 3 bases from V and 6 bases from J; junction bases left unmatched: 7. The CDR3 runs to 14 residues. Germline V gene sequence: CDR1 SGHNT, CDR2 YYREEE (reference sequence). CDR3 residues: CASSSPGQVSEAFF. The DNA of the CDR3 is TGTGCCAGCAGCTCGCCGGGACAGGTCTCTGAAGCTTTCTTT.

The table lists this clonotype with many counts. The rearrangement uses TRBV6-2 or TRBV6-3 and TRBJ2-1; a possible D gene is TRBD2 (6 bases). The germline gives CDR1 MNHEY, CDR2 SVGEGT. CDR3 size: 16 residues. V dropped 5 bases and J dropped 0 bases, with 14 bases sitting between them. As DNA, the CDR3 is TGTGCCAGCAGTGGGGGGACTGCCAGCTCCTACAATGAGCAGTTCTTC. The encoded protein is CASSGGTASSYNEQFF.

This clonotype turned up a few times. The chain is built from TRBV24-1 and TRBJ2-2, with 7 bases aligning to TRBD2. This CDR3 region has 16 residues. Germline CDR1 and CDR2: KGHDR and SFDVKD. V dropped 4 bases and J dropped 0; count of bases not matched to a gene: 4. In nucleotides, the CDR3 is TGTGCCACCAGTGACCCGAGCGGGACGAACACCGGGGAGCTGTTTTTT. This gives the protein CATSDPSGTNTGELFF.

On this clonotype itself: A clone one base away is much larger, so this may be a read error. CDR3 protein: CAWSVRTSGGGLSSYNEQSF. Written as DNA, the CDR3 is TGTGCCTGGAGTGTCCGGACTAGCGGGGGGGGGCTGAGCTCCTACAATGAGCAGTCCTTC. The rearrangement joins TRBV30 to TRBJ2-1, with 15 bases aligning to TRBD2. The germline CDR1 and CDR2 sequences are GTSNPN and SVGIG (reference sequence). This CDR3 comprises 20 residues.

This clonotype was counted at least ten times. This chain joins TRBV18 and TRBJ2-5, with unresolved D. The CDR3 runs to 14 residues. CDR1 is KGHSH and CDR2 is LQKENI in the germline V gene. Deletions cut 0 bases from V and 5 bases from J, with 10 bases between. The chain's CDR3 is CASSPPYPLETQYF. In DNA form, the CDR3 reads TGTGCCAGCTCACCACCGTATCCTTTGGAGACCCAGTACTTC.

The chain carries TRBV5-1 and TRBJ2-5; the D call may be TRBD1 or TRBD2 (5 bases each). Trimming left V 4 bases short and J 4 bases short, with 20 bases between. CDR1 SGHRS and CDR2 YFSETQ come from the germline V gene. The CDR3 is made up of 16 amino acids. CDR3 residues: CASSRLGEMVGETQYF. The CDR3 DNA follows: TGCGCCAGCAGCCGTTTAGGGGAGATGGTTGGAGAGACCCAGTACTTC.

At least ten counts were recorded for this clonotype. This chain joins TRBV20-1 and TRBJ2-7, with D hard to call. This CDR3 has 13 amino acids. The V end was cut by 3 bases, the J end by 0 bases, with 9 bases between. Germline values: CDR1 DFQATT, CDR2 SNEGSKA (reference sequence). As DNA, the CDR3 is TGCAGTGCTAGGGGCGGAGACTCCTACGAGCAGTACTTC. This codes for CSARGGDSYEQYF.

This clonotype was recorded many times. This chain uses TRBV12-3 or TRBV12-4 with TRBJ2-4, with D possibly called TRBD1 or TRBD2 (6 bases each). This CDR3 has 15 residues. Trimming took 6 bases from V and 6 from J, leaving 18 bases between them. The CDR3 nucleotides read TGTGCCAGCAGCATCTACAGGGACGGGGGAAACATTCAGTACTTC. Translation gives CASSIYRDGGNIQYF.

V usage is TRBV9 and J usage is TRBJ2-1; D unclear. The V end lost 4 bases, the J end lost 7 bases, and 12 bases lay between the germline ends. Germline CDR1 reads SGDLS; CDR2 reads YYNGEE. This CDR3 spans 13 amino acids. The CDR3 DNA is TGTGCCAGCAGCCGTGCCGGAGAGAATGAGCAGTTCTTC. Its translation is CASSRAGENEQFF.

The chain is built from TRBV5-6 and TRBJ2-7; weak D call: TRBD2 (6 bases). This CDR3 is 14 amino acids long. Germline values: CDR1 SGHDT, CDR2 YYEEEE. V was cut by 3 bases and J by 1 base, with 11 bases left in between. CDR3 coding DNA: TGTGCCAGCAGCTCCCGTGGGACTTCCTACGAGCAGTACTTC. Translating gives CASSSRGTSYEQYF.

This sequence joins TRBV28 and TRBJ1-5; D not resolved. This CDR3 is built from 13 residues. From germline, CDR1 is MDHEN and CDR2 SYDVKM. CDR3 amino acids: CAAGGNSNQPQHF. The CDR3 DNA reads as TGTGCAGCTGGCGGGAATAGCAATCAGCCCCAGCATTTT. Variable domain in full (rest from reference TRBV28 and TRBJ1-5): DVKVTQSSRYLVKRTGEKVFLECVQDMDHENMFWYRQDPGLGLRLIYFSYDVKMKEKGDIPEGYSVSREKKERFSLILESASTNQTSMYLCAAGGNSNQPQHFGDGTRLSIL.

This clonotype was observed many times. V usage is TRBV18 and J usage is TRBJ1-6; D is unclear. Trimming took off 6 bases at V and 7 bases at J, with 16 bases between the two ends. CDR3 length: 15 amino acids. Germline V gives CDR1 KGHSH, CDR2 LQKENI. This CDR3 reads CASSPGVLGNSPLHF. The CDR3 DNA reads TGTGCCAGCTCGCCCGGGGTCCTGGGGAATTCACCCCTCCACTTT.

CDR3 sequence reads: CASSKRTSGGPASNEQFF. The CDR3 region has the DNA TGTGCCAGCAGTAAAAGGACTAGCGGGGGGCCGGCCTCCAATGAGCAGTTCTTC. V is TRBV7-9 and J is TRBJ2-1, with 14 bases fitting TRBD2. The V gene end was trimmed by 6 bases and the J gene end by 6 bases; junction bases not matched to a gene: 13. CDR1 is SEHNR, CDR2 FQNEAQ, per germline (reference sequence). This CDR3 spans 18 amino acids.

This clonotype appeared a few times. For the CDR3, the DNA is TGTGCCAGCAGCTCCAGCGGGACCGGAGATACGCAGTATTTT. Protein sequence: CASSSSGTGDTQYF. The chain is built from TRBV7-3 and TRBJ2-3; TRBD2 matches at 7 bases. CDR1 and CDR2 from the germline V gene are SGHTA and FQGTGA. The CDR3 covers 14 residues. Trimming cost V 4 bases and J 5 bases; bases outside gene matches: 6. Variable domain in full (rest from reference TRBV7-3 and TRBJ2-3): GAGVSQTPSNKVTEKGKYVELRCDPISGHTALYWYRQSLGQGPEFLIYFQGTGAADDSGLPNDRFFAVRPEGSVSTLKIQRTERGDSAVYLCASSSSGTGDTQYFGPGTRLTVL.

The sample holds many counts of this clonotype. The genes are TRBV18 and TRBJ2-2; tentative D call: TRBD2 (5 bases). This CDR3 spans 15 amino acids. The ends were cut back, 0 bases at V and 8 bases at J, with 13 bases in the middle. CDR1 is KGHSH, CDR2 LQKENI, per germline. Here the CDR3 DNA reads TGTGCCAGCTCACCACCGGGCATGAGGACTGGGGAGCTGTTTTTT. Its protein is CASSPPGMRTGELFF.

Remarks on this clonotype: This clone may be a read error of a much larger clone one base away. This chain uses TRBV12-3 or TRBV12-4 with TRBJ1-5, with D possibly being TRBD1 (6 bases). The CDR3 extends over 13 amino acids. In DNA form, the CDR3 reads TGTGTCAGCAGTAGGGGGGGTGGACAGCCCCAGCATTTT. As protein: CVSSRGGGQPQHF.

This clonotype has a count of ten or more. The rearrangement joins TRBV10-3 to TRBJ2-1, with 9 positions matching TRBD2. The CDR3 sequence is 13 residues long. In germline, CDR1 is ENHRY, CDR2 SYGVKD. The trim removed 10 bases at V and 7 bases at J, leaving 8 bases unmatched. The DNA for the CDR3 is TGTGCCACCATAGCGGGAGTTGGGAATGAGCAGTTCTTC. It yields the protein CATIAGVGNEQFF.